The entry below gives a single T cell receptor (beta chain) sequence along with its context. The CDR3 consists of 14 residues. CDR1 LNHDA and CDR2 SQIVND come from the germline V gene (reference sequence). The sample belongs to a study of human CD8 memory T cell subsets. Libraries of TCR beta chains were produced by 5' RACE (UMI-labeled). One entry per CDR3 protein, without DNA, is what TCRdb gives after re-calling the 5' RACE reads. The sample table sets out about 17,000 distinct CDR3 sequences. The source material was CD8+ stem-like memory T cells (TSCM and TCM) sorted from PBMCs. Subset specified: stem-like memory CD8 T cells (TSTEM), CCR7+ PD-1- TIGIT-. This sequence joins TRBV19 and TRBJ1-2. The sequence was collected from a human donor in good health. The CDR3 here is CASSIAPSYYGYTF.